Following are 19 T cell receptor beta chains from one sample sequenced in a study. TCRdb called the 5' RACE reads again in MiXCR, with one record for every CDR3 protein. The sample contains 35,000 to 50,000 distinct CDR3 sequences, around 20% of which appear only once. The sorted Tregs were CD4+CD25+CD127-/low cells. The sample was Tregs sorted from blood. These receptors were taken from a female donor with breast cancer.

This clonotype has a count of ten or more. The chain employs TRBV12-3 or TRBV12-4 and TRBJ1-5, with D perhaps TRBD1 (5 bases). The V end lost 3 bases, the J end lost 1 base, and 7 bases lay between the germline ends. The CDR3 is 14 amino acids. CDR3 sequence (DNA): TGTGCCAGCAGTTTCGAGGGGAGCAATCAGCCCCAGCATTTT. It yields the protein CASSFEGSNQPQHF.

J is TRBJ2-5 and V is TRBV7-9; 11 nucleotides match TRBD1. Trimming at V came to 4 bases and at J to 2 bases, leaving 9 bases not matched to a gene. The CDR3 runs to 17 residues. The germline CDR1 and CDR2 sequences are SEHNR and FQNEAQ (reference sequence). The CDR3 region is CASSWKPRDRGQETQYF. For the CDR3, the DNA is TGTGCCAGCAGCTGGAAACCACGGGACAGGGGGCAAGAGACCCAGTACTTC.

In its sample, this clonotype was seen a few times. The genes are TRBV7-2 and TRBJ1-5; TRBD1 is a possible D gene (6 bases). The CDR3 is made up of 15 amino acids. Per germline, CDR1 SGHTA and CDR2 FQGNSA. Trimming took 2 bases from V and 0 from J, leaving 8 bases between them. CDR3 region: CASSLRDTSNQPQHF. Here the CDR3 DNA reads TGTGCCAGCAGCTTAAGGGACACTAGCAATCAGCCCCAGCATTTT.

This clonotype ranks as medium-sized. The chain employs TRBV4-1 and TRBJ2-7; 11 bases agree with TRBD2. The CDR3 has 14 residues. The germline gives CDR1 MGHRA, CDR2 YSYEKL. With V trimmed by 4 bases and J by 3 bases, 2 bases remained unmatched. The CDR3 DNA sequence: TGCGCCAGCAGCCCCGGGACTAGCGGCTACGAGCAGTACTTC. This codes for CASSPGTSGYEQYF.

The V call is TRBV9, the J call TRBJ1-1; no definite D call. The V end was cut by 0 bases, the J end by 2 bases, with 14 bases between. Germline V lookup: CDR1 SGDLS, CDR2 YYNGEE. The CDR3 has 16 amino acids. CDR3 DNA: TGTGCCAGCAGCGTAGGGGAGGTCCCTCCCAACACTGAAGCTTTCTTT. Encoded protein: CASSVGEVPPNTEAFF.

This clonotype was detected a few times. The chain has TRBV6-1 and TRBJ2-2, with TRBD1 as a possible D gene (5 bases). Trimming stripped 4 bases from V and 4 bases from J, with 19 bases between. This CDR3 has 17 amino acids. CDR1 is MNHNS and CDR2 is SASEGT in the germline V gene. This CDR3 is CASSVQGKSIVTGELFF. The CDR3 DNA reads TGTGCCAGCAGTGTCCAGGGTAAAAGCATTGTCACCGGGGAGCTGTTTTTT.

The rearrangement uses TRBV5-1 and TRBJ2-6; no clear D gene. The germline V gene encodes CDR1 SGHRS and CDR2 YFSETQ. This CDR3 has 14 amino acids. V shed 0 bases and J shed 3 bases, with 4 bases lying between them. The CDR3 bases are TGCGCCAGCAGCTTGGCGGTTGGGGCCAACGTCCTGACTTTC. Residues: CASSLAVGANVLTF. Looking up the rest from reference TRBV5-1 and TRBJ2-6 gives the full variable domain: KAGVTQTPRYLIKTRGQQVTLSCSPISGHRSVSWYQQTPGQGLQFLFEYFSETQRNKGNFPGRFSGRQFSNSRSEMNVSTLELGDSALYLCASSLAVGANVLTFGAGSRLTVL.

The table lists this clonotype with a few counts. This chain links TRBV12-3 or TRBV12-4 with TRBJ2-2; TRBD2 matches at 11 bases. The V gene end was trimmed by 6 bases and the J gene end by 1 base; junction bases not matched to a gene: 19. CDR3 length: 21 residues. In DNA, the CDR3 is TGTGCCAGCAGCCTTGAAGGAAGGTTAGCGGGAGGGCCGGAGAACACCGGGGAGCTGTTTTTT. It is translated as CASSLEGRLAGGPENTGELFF.

The chain is built from TRBV7-8 and TRBJ2-1; 7 bases map to TRBD1. J gave up 4 bases and V 5 bases, and 11 bases lay outside the gene matches. The CDR3 covers 16 residues. Looked up from germline, CDR1 is SGHVS and CDR2 is FQNEAQ. In DNA form, the CDR3 reads TGTGCCAGCAGCCCAGAAACAGGGGTGGGATACAATGAGCAGTTCTTC. Translation: CASSPETGVGYNEQFF.

The chain joins TRBV7-8 to TRBJ2-2, with D hard to call. Looked up from germline, CDR1 is SGHVS and CDR2 is FQNEAQ. V was clipped by 5 bases and J by 4 bases, with 5 bases between them. This CDR3 has 12 residues. The CDR3 here is CASSPSTGELFF. The CDR3 DNA reads TGTGCCAGCAGCCCCTCCACCGGGGAGCTGTTTTTT.

The chain couples TRBV20-1 to TRBJ2-1; no definite D call. Germline values: CDR1 DFQATT, CDR2 SNEGSKA (reference sequence). V was pared by 1 base and J by 5 bases, with 9 bases between. The length of the CDR3 is 13 residues. CDR3 protein: CSARGDSHNEQFF. In nucleotides, the CDR3 is TGCAGTGCTAGAGGAGATTCACACAATGAGCAGTTCTTC.

This chain connects TRBV6-5 to TRBJ1-3, with 7 bases fitting TRBD1. The V gene end was trimmed by 6 bases and the J gene end by 2 bases; junction bases not matched to a gene: 4. The CDR3 totals 14 residues. CDR1 MNHEY and CDR2 SVGAGI come from the germline V gene. CDR3 loop: CASRNTGAGNTIYF. The DNA of the CDR3 is TGTGCCAGCAGAAACACAGGGGCTGGAAACACCATATATTTT.

This clonotype was seen more than once but under ten times. The chain has TRBV5-1 and TRBJ2-2; D uncertain. The germline V and J ends were trimmed by 1 base and 0 bases, with 4 bases remaining between them. The V gene's germline CDR1 is SGHRS and CDR2 YFSETQ. The CDR3 totals 14 residues. CDR3 nucleotide sequence: TGCGCCAGCAGCTTGCCCCCGAACACCGGGGAGCTGTTTTTT. Protein: CASSLPPNTGELFF. Based on the CDR3 plus reference TRBV5-1 and TRBJ2-2, the full variable domain is KAGVTQTPRYLIKTRGQQVTLSCSPISGHRSVSWYQQTPGQGLQFLFEYFSETQRNKGNFPGRFSGRQFSNSRSEMNVSTLELGDSALYLCASSLPPNTGELFFGEGSRLTVL.

As concerns this clonotype: Given a much more abundant clone one base away, this may be a read error. The chain combines TRBV6-1 with TRBJ2-1, with TRBD2 identical over 7 bases. The CDR3 has 16 residues. Germline CDR1 reads MNHNS; CDR2 reads SASEGT. The CDR3 DNA reads TGTGCCAGCAGTGGGATTAGCGGGTCGTCCTACAATAAGCAGTTCTTC. It yields the protein CASSGISGSSYNKQFF.

A few counts support this clonotype. The V gene is TRBV18, the J gene TRBJ2-5; no clear D. The V and J ends lost 1 base and 5 bases respectively, with 5 bases between them. The length of the CDR3 is 12 residues. Germline-derived CDR1 and CDR2 are KGHSH and LQKENI. CDR3 DNA: TGTGCCAGCTCACCACGTTGGGAGACCCAGTACTTC. This sequence encodes CASSPRWETQYF.

The chain couples TRBV19 to TRBJ2-1, with D perhaps TRBD1 (6 bases). The CDR3 totals 12 residues. Trimming took off 3 bases at V and 9 bases at J, with 9 bases between the two ends. Per germline, CDR1 LNHDA and CDR2 SQIVND (reference sequence). In nucleotides, the CDR3 is TGTGCCAGTAGTATGGGGGCGGGTGAGCAGTTCTTC. Translating gives CASSMGAGEQFF.

This clonotype was seen repeatedly, ten times or more. The rearrangement uses TRBV20-1 and TRBJ1-1; 8 bases are a match to TRBD1. J lost 7 bases, V lost 6 bases, and 10 bases had no gene match. The CDR3 is 13 residues long. Germline CDR1 is DFQATT and CDR2 is SNEGSKA (reference sequence). The DNA for the CDR3 is TGCAGTGCCGACGAATGGGACAGGAGTGAAGCTTTCTTT. Its protein product is CSADEWDRSEAFF.

This clonotype was seen many times. The chain recombines TRBV12-3 or TRBV12-4 with TRBJ1-4, with a weak D call TRBD1 (5 bases). CDR3 length: 14 amino acids. Trimming pared 5 bases from V and 8 bases from J, leaving 15 bases between. The CDR3 here is CASSPSGGGEKLFF. As DNA, the CDR3 is TGTGCCAGCAGTCCAAGCGGGGGAGGCGAAAAACTGTTTTTT.

This clonotype is a singleton in its sample. No conserved phenylalanine or tryptophan is present at the end of the CDR3, so a read error is the likely explanation. V gene TRBV20-1 combines with J gene TRBJ1-4, with 9 positions matching TRBD1. Per germline, CDR1 DFQATT and CDR2 SNEGSKA (reference sequence). This CDR3 region has 16 residues. The ends lost 0 bases at V and 7 bases at J; junction bases unmatched: 9. The CDR3 DNA is TGCAGTGCTAGAGACGTAGTGACAGGGGGACGTGAAAAACTGTTTTAT. It is translated as CSARDVVTGGREKLFY.